This T cell receptor beta chain was captured in a study of blood T cell repertoires in COVID-19. Looking at the study overall: Samples came from the United States, Italy and Spain, spanning acute and convalescent COVID-19. Nucleic acid was either cDNA or gDNA, and it came from T cells, B-cell-depleted T cells, or PBMCs.

Recovered participants had two consecutive negative NP/OP PCR tests, healthcare professional clearance, or symptom resolution. Original analysis: Amplification of reference gene primers provided the estimated nucleated cell counts. Sequencing was performed with immunoSEQ multiplex PCR; in TCRdb, only in-frame clones are kept and a portion is missing. V and J calls and clone size are copied from that table; D and trimming were computed from the DNA. The sample includes hundreds of thousands of clones, more than 75% of them seen just once. Germline V lookup: CDR1 MNHEY, CDR2 SVGAGI. There are 14 residues in the CDR3. V shed 7 bases, J shed 0 bases, and the junction held 4 bases outside the gene matches.

The sample was PBMCs or T cells enriched from blood (not recorded which). The genes are TRBV6-5 and TRBJ2-3, with 7 bases identical to TRBD2. This clonotype originated in a woman aged 45 to 65 who had recovered from COVID-19. The CDR3 DNA is TGTGCCAGCACTGGCGGGGGTAGCACAGATACGCAGTATTTT. This translates into CASTGGGSTDTQYF.